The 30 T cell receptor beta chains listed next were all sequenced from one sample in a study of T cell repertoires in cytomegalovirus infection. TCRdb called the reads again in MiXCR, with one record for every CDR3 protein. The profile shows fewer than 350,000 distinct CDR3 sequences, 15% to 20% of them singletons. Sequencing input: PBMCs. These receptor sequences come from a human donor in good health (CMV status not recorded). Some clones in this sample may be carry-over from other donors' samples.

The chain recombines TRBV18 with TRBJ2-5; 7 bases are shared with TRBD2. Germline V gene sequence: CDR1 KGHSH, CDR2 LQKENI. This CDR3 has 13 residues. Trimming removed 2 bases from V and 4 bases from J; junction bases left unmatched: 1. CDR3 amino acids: CASSPTSVETQYF. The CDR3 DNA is TGTGCCAGCTCACCAACTAGCGTAGAGACCCAGTACTTC. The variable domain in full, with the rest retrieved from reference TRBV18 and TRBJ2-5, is NAGVMQNPRHLVRRRGQEARLRCSPMKGHSHVYWYRQLPEEGLKFMVYLQKENIIDESGMPKERFSAEFPKEGPSILRIQQVVRGDSAAYFCASSPTSVETQYFGPGTRLLVL.

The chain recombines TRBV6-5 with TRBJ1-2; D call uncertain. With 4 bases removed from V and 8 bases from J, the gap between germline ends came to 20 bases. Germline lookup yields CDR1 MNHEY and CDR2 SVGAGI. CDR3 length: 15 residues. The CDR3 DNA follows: TGTGCCAGCAGTTCTCGAGTGGGAGGGCCCGCCGGCTACACCTTC. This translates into CASSSRVGGPAGYTF.

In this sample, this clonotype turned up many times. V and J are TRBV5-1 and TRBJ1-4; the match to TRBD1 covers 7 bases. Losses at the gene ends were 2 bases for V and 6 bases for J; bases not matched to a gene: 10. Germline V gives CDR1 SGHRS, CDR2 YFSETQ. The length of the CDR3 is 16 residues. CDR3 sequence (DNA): TGCGCCAGCAGCTTTTCCCCCGGGACAGTTGATGAAAAACTGTTTTTT. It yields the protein CASSFSPGTVDEKLFF.

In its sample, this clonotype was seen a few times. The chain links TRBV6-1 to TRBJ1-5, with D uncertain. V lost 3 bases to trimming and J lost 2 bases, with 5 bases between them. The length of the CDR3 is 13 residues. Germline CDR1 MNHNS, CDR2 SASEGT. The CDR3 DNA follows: TGTGCCAGCAGTGACAGTCGCAATCAGCCCCAGCATTTT. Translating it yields CASSDSRNQPQHF.

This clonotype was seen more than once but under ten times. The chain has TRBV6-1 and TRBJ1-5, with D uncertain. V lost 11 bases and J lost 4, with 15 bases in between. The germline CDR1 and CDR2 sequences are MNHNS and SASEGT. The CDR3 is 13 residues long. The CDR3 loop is CAACWEANQPQHF. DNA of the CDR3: TGTGCCGCCTGTTGGGAAGCAAATCAGCCCCAGCATTTT.

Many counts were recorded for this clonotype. The CDR3 DNA reads TGTGCCAGCAGCTTTGACGTCGCCGTAGCAACCTACGAGCAGTACTTC. Protein: CASSFDVAVATYEQYF. The chain couples TRBV7-2 to TRBJ2-7; D uncertain. The V gene's germline CDR1 is SGHTA and CDR2 FQGNSA. V was clipped by 3 bases and J by 2 bases, with 17 bases between them. The length of the CDR3 is 16 residues.

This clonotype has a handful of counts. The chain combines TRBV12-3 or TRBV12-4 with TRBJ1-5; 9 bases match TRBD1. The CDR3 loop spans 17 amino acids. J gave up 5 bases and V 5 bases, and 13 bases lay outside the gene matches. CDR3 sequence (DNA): TGTGCCAGCAGTCGCCATTCCGGGACAGGGACGGATCAGCCCCAGCATTTT. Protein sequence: CASSRHSGTGTDQPQHF.

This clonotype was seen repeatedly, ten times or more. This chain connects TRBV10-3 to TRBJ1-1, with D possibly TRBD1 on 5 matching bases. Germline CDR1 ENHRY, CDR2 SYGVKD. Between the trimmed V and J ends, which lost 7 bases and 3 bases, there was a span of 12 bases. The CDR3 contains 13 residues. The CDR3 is CAIKLGGDTEAFF. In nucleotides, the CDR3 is TGTGCCATCAAGTTGGGGGGAGACACTGAAGCTTTCTTT.

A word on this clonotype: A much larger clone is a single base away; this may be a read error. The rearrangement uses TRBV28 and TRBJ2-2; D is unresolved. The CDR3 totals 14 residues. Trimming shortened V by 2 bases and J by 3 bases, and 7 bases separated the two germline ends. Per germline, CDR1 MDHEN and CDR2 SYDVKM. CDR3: CASSLRADTGELFF. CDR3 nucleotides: TGTGCCAGCAGTTTAAGGGCGGACACCGGGGAGCTGTTTTTT.

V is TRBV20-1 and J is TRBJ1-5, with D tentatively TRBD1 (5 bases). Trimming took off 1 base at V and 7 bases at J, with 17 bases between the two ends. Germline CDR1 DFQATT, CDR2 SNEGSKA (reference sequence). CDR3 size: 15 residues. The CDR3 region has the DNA TGCAGTGCTAGAGTTGGTAGGGGCCTAGGGCAGCCCCAGCATTTT. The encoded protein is CSARVGRGLGQPQHF.

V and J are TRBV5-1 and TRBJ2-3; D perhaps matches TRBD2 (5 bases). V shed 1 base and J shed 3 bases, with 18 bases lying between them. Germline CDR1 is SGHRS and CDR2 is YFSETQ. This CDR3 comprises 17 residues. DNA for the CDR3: TGCGCCAGCAGCTTGTGGACTCCTTCAGTTGCTACAGATACGCAGTATTTT. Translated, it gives CASSLWTPSVATDTQYF.

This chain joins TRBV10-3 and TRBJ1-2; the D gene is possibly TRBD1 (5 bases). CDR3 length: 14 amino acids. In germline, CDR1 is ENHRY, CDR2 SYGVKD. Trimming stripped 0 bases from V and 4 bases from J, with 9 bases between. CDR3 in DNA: TGTGCCATCAGTGAGTCGAGCAGGGTCTATGGCTACACCTTC. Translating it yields CAISESSRVYGYTF.

The CDR3 here is CASSPDRGANYGYTF. Written as DNA, the CDR3 is TGTGCCAGCAGTCCGGACAGGGGTGCTAACTATGGCTACACCTTC. The chain carries TRBV2 and TRBJ1-2; 9 bases align to TRBD1. Germline trimming cut 5 bases from V and 0 bases from J; bases unmatched to any gene: 4. CDR1 and CDR2 from the germline V gene are SNHLY and FYNNEI. The CDR3 runs 15 residues.

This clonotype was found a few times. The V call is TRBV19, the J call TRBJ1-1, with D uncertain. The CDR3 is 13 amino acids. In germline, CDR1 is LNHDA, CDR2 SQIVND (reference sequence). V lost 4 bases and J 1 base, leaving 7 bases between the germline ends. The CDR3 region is CASSNTPNTEAFF. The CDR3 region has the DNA TGTGCCAGTAGTAACACCCCGAACACTGAAGCTTTCTTT.

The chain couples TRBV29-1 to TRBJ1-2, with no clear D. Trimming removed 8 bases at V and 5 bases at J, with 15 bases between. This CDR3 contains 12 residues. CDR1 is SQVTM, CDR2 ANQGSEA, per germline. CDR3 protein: CSTDVGQYGYTF. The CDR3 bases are TGCAGCACCGACGTAGGGCAATATGGCTACACCTTC.

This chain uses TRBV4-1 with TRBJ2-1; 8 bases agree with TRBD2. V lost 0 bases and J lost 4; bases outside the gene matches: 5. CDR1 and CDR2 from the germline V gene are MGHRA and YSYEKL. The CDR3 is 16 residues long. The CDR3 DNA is TGCGCCAGCAGCCAAGACTTTGCGGGGGGTTACAATGAGCAGTTCTTC. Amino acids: CASSQDFAGGYNEQFF.

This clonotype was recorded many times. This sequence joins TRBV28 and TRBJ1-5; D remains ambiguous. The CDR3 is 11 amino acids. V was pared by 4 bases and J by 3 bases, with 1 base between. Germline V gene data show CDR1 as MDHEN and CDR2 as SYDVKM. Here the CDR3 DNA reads TGTGCCAGCAGTTACAATCAGCCCCAGCATTTT. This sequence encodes CASSYNQPQHF.

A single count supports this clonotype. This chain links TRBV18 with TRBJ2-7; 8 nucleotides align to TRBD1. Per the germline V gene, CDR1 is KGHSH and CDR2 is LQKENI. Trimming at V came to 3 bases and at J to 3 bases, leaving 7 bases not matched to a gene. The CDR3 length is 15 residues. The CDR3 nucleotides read TGTGCCAGCTCACCCTGGACAGGGACCGTCTACGAGCAGTACTTC. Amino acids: CASSPWTGTVYEQYF.

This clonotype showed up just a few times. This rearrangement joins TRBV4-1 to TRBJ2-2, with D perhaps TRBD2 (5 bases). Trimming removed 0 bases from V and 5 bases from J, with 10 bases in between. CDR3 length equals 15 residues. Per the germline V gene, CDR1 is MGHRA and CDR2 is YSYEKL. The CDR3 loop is CASSQEHRGTGELFF. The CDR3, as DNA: TGCGCCAGCAGCCAAGAGCACAGAGGGACCGGGGAGCTGTTTTTT.

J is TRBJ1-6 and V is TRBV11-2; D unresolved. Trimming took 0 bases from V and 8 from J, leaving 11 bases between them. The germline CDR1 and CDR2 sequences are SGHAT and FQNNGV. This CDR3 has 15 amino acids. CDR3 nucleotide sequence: TGTGCCAGCAGCTTAGAGGGGAACCAATATTCACCCCTCCACTTT. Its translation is CASSLEGNQYSPLHF.

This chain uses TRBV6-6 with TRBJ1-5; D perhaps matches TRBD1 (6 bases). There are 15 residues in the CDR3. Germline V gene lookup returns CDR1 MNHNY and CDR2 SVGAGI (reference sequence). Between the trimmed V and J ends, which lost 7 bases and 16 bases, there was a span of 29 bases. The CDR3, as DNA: TGTGCCAGCAAAGGGGGGGGGGGACAACGGGGATTAATCCATTTT. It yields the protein CASKGGGGQRGLIHF.

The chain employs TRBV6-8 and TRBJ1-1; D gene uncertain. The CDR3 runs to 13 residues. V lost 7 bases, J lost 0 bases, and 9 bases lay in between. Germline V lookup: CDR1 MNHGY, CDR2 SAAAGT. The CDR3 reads CASNRRLNTEAFF. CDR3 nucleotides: TGTGCCAGCAATCGCCGGCTGAACACTGAAGCTTTCTTT.

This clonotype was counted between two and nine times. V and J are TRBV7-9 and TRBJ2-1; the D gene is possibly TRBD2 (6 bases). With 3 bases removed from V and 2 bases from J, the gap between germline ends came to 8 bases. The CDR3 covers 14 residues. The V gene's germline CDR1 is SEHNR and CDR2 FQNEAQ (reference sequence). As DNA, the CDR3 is TGTGCCAGCAGCTTTACTAGCCCCTACAATGAGCAGTTCTTC. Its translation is CASSFTSPYNEQFF.

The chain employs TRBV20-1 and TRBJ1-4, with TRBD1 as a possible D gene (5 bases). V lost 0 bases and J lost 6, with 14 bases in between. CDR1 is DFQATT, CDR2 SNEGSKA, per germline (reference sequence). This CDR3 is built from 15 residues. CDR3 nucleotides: TGCAGTGCTAGAGATCGTGGGGCCTTGGATGAAAAACTGTTTTTT. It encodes CSARDRGALDEKLFF.

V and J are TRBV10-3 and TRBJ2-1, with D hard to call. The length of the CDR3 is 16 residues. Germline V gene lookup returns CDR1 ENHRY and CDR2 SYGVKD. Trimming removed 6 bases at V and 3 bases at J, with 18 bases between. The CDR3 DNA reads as TGTGCCATCAGGCCCTCCCTCGCCCTAGGCTACAATGAGCAGTTCTTC. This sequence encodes CAIRPSLALGYNEQFF.

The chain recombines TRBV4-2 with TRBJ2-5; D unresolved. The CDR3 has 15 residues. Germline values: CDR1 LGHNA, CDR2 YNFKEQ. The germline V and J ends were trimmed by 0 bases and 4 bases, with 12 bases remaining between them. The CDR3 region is CASSQDQLASETQYF. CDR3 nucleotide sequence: TGTGCCAGCAGCCAAGACCAATTAGCTTCAGAGACCCAGTACTTC.

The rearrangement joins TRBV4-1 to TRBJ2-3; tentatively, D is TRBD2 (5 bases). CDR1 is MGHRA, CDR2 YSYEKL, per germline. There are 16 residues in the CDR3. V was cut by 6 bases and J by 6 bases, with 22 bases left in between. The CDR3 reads CASRPEGLTAWDTQYF. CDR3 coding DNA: TGCGCCAGCAGACCAGAAGGACTCACGGCATGGGATACGCAGTATTTT.

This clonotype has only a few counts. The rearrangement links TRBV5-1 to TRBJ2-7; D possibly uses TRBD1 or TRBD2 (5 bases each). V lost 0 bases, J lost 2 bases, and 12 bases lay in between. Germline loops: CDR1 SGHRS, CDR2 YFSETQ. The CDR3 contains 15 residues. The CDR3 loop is CASSLEGTGTYEQYF. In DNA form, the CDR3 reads TGCGCCAGCAGCTTGGAAGGGACGGGAACCTACGAGCAGTACTTC.

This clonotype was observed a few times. CDR3 region: CASSLEGAWGTGFRNEQFF. In DNA form, the CDR3 reads TGTGCCAGCAGCTTAGAGGGGGCCTGGGGGACAGGGTTTCGCAATGAGCAGTTCTTC. The rearrangement links TRBV11-2 to TRBJ2-1; 9 bases fit TRBD1. The CDR3 is 19 amino acids. The ends lost 0 bases at V and 6 bases at J; junction bases unmatched: 15. CDR1 and CDR2 (germline): SGHAT, FQNNGV.

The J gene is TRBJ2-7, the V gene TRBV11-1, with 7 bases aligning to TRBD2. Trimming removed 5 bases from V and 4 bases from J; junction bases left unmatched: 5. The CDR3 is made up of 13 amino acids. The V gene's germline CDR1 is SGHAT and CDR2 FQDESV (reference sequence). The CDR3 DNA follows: TGTGCCAGCAGCCCCGGGGAGGGGTACGAGCAGTACTTC. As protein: CASSPGEGYEQYF.